What follows is one T cell receptor beta chain and its context. These data originate in a study of CD8 T cells in Susac syndrome. Random hexamers were used to reverse transcribe 0.5 to 1 ug of RNA. Multiplex immunoSEQ PCR targeted 54 Vbeta and 13 Jbeta TCR beta segments. Via MiXCR, TCRdb re-called the immunoSEQ multiplex PCR reads, giving one row per CDR3 protein. The table shows almost 450,000 distinct CDR3 sequences, with 75% to 90% occurring only once. V trimming: 0 bases; J trimming: 4 bases; junction bases outside the gene matches: 3. The length of the CDR3 is 14 residues. The V gene's germline CDR1 is GTSNPN and CDR2 SVGIG (reference sequence).

V usage is TRBV30 and J usage is TRBJ1-1; 9 nucleotides agree with TRBD1. This clonotype was obtained from a human donor with multiple sclerosis. The sequenced material came from CD8+ T cells from PBMCs. The CDR3 reads CAWSVTGGRTEAFF. The CDR3 coding sequence is TGTGCCTGGAGTGTCACAGGGGGCCGCACTGAAGCTTTCTTT.